Presented here are 25 T cell receptor beta chains from one specimen sequenced in a study of blood T cell repertoires in COVID-19. TCRdb's table, derived via immunoSEQ multiplex PCR, lists solely in-frame clones and lacks some. Of some 100,000 clones listed, around nine tenths are singletons. Sequencing was done on a sample of peripheral blood. These receptor sequences come from a man aged 45-60 years with acute or convalescent COVID-19.

The chain carries TRBV19 and TRBJ2-4; 9 bases are shared with TRBD1. With 6 bases clipped from V and 1 base from J, the junction kept 1 base outside the gene matches. The germline V gene encodes CDR1 LNHDA and CDR2 SQIVND (reference sequence). This CDR3 comprises 14 residues. Written as DNA, the CDR3 is TGTGCCAGTAGGGGGACAGGGGCCAAAAACATTCAGTACTTC. It encodes CASRGTGAKNIQYF.

The chain employs TRBV2 and TRBJ1-1, with TRBD1 matching over 9 bases. The V segment lost 3 bases and the J segment 4 bases; nucleotides outside the gene matches: 0. The CDR3 loop spans 13 amino acids. CDR1 and CDR2 from the germline V gene are SNHLY and FYNNEI. The chain's CDR3 is CASSETGGTEAFF. The CDR3 nucleotides are TGTGCCAGCAGTGAGACAGGGGGCACTGAAGCTTTCTTT.

The V call is TRBV9, the J call TRBJ1-1; 7 bases map to TRBD1. In germline, CDR1 is SGDLS, CDR2 YYNGEE. This CDR3 has 12 residues. J lost 8 bases, V lost 4 bases, and 5 bases had no gene match. CDR3 sequence: CASSPGTAEAFF. DNA for the CDR3: TGTGCCAGCAGCCCGGGGACAGCAGAAGCTTTCTTT.

The CDR3 DNA follows: TGTGCCAGCAGCCTGTTAGCGGGTCAGTCCTACGAGCAGTACTTC. This sequence encodes CASSLLAGQSYEQYF. V usage is TRBV7-3 and J usage is TRBJ2-7; 7 nucleotides align to TRBD2. Germline lookup yields CDR1 SGHTA and CDR2 FQGTGA. V trimming: 5 bases; J trimming: 1 base; junction bases outside the gene matches: 8. CDR3 length: 15 residues.

The chain employs TRBV6-1 and TRBJ1-1, with D maybe TRBD1 (5 bases). The V end lost 2 bases, the J end lost 0 bases, and 13 bases lay between the germline ends. Per germline, CDR1 MNHNS and CDR2 SASEGT. This CDR3 is 16 amino acids long. CDR3: CASSEILTGLNTEAFF. CDR3 nucleotide sequence: TGTGCCAGCAGTGAAATCTTAACAGGCTTGAACACTGAAGCTTTCTTT.

Only one count was recorded for this clone. The rearrangement joins TRBV19 to TRBJ1-1, with a tentative D call TRBD1 (5 bases). This CDR3 spans 11 amino acids. Trimming removed 7 bases from V and 4 bases from J, with 7 bases in between. CDR1 and CDR2 (germline): LNHDA, SQIVND (reference sequence). The chain's CDR3 is CASIRGTEAFF. The DNA for the CDR3 is TGTGCCAGTATTAGGGGCACTGAAGCTTTCTTT.

This rearrangement joins TRBV11-2 to TRBJ2-1, with 10 positions matching TRBD1. CDR1 is SGHAT and CDR2 is FQNNGV in the germline V gene. V dropped 5 bases and J dropped 6; count of bases not matched to a gene: 10. The CDR3 has 16 amino acids. Written as DNA, the CDR3 is TGTGCCAGCAGCCACAGCCGAGGGGACAGGGGCAATGAGCAGTTCTTC. Protein sequence: CASSHSRGDRGNEQFF.

The rearrangement joins TRBV4-1 to TRBJ2-7; 8 nucleotides align to TRBD1. CDR3 length: 15 residues. Losses at the gene ends were 2 bases for V and 6 bases for J; bases not matched to a gene: 9. Germline V gene lookup returns CDR1 MGHRA and CDR2 YSYEKL. For the CDR3, the DNA is TGCGCCAGCAGCCAAAAGGACAGGGAGACGGGCGAGCAGTACTTC. Its protein product is CASSQKDRETGEQYF.

In the case of this clone: Mismatch with germline at one junction end may stem from a read error. The rearrangement links TRBV12-5 to TRBJ2-5; D ambiguous. CDR1 is LGHNT and CDR2 is FRNRAP in the germline V gene. The CDR3 has 11 amino acids. CDR3 amino acids: CASGEREPQYF. CDR3 in DNA: TGTGCTAGTGGCGAACGAGAGCCCCAGTACTTC.

The chain combines TRBV6-1 with TRBJ1-2; D is possibly TRBD1 (6 bases). V lost 3 bases and J lost 7, with 12 bases in between. This CDR3 region has 13 residues. From germline, CDR1 is MNHNS and CDR2 SASEGT. The CDR3 DNA is TGTGCCAGCAGTGATAACAGGGACGCTGGCTACACCTTC. Its translation is CASSDNRDAGYTF.

The chain carries TRBV6-5 and TRBJ2-3; no definite D call. With 0 bases removed from V and 6 bases from J, the gap between germline ends came to 16 bases. This CDR3 has 16 residues. Germline V lookup: CDR1 MNHEY, CDR2 SVGAGI. For the CDR3, the DNA is TGTGCCAGCAGTTACTCGGCTCCGCCCCCCATGGATACGCAGTATTTT. Translation gives CASSYSAPPPMDTQYF.

A single count supports this clone. The rearrangement joins TRBV27 to TRBJ2-1; TRBD2 agrees at 8 bases. CDR1 and CDR2 (germline): MNHEY, SMNVEV (reference sequence). V lost 7 bases and J lost 2; bases outside the gene matches: 16. The length of the CDR3 is 18 residues. In DNA, the CDR3 is TGTGCCAGCATGTCCCAACCTTTGCGGGAGGAAGCCTACAATGAGCAGTTCTTC. It is translated as CASMSQPLREEAYNEQFF.

The V call is TRBV7-3, the J call TRBJ2-3; the match to TRBD2 covers 13 bases. Germline V gene data show CDR1 as SGHTA and CDR2 as FQGTGA. The length of the CDR3 is 16 residues. J lost 4 bases, V lost 5 bases, and 6 bases had no gene match. This CDR3 is CASSPTGLAGADTQYF. CDR3 coding DNA: TGTGCCAGCAGCCCCACCGGACTAGCGGGAGCAGATACGCAGTATTTT.

The CDR3 DNA is TGTGCCAGCACCCCCCGCTGGACTAGCGGGGCTAGCACAGATACGCAGTATTTT. Residues: CASTPRWTSGASTDTQYF. The chain uses TRBV27 and TRBJ2-3, with 12 positions matching TRBD2. Germline CDR1 is MNHEY and CDR2 is SMNVEV (reference sequence). This CDR3 has 18 residues. V shed 7 bases and J 0 bases; nucleotides not matched to a gene: 11.

The sample holds one count of this clone. V gene TRBV6-5 combines with J gene TRBJ1-2; 10 nucleotides align to TRBD1. From germline, CDR1 is MNHEY and CDR2 SVGAGI. The CDR3 totals 14 residues. V shed 7 bases, J shed 8 bases, and the junction held 10 bases outside the gene matches. The CDR3 sequence is CASTRRQGAQGYTF. CDR3 DNA: TGTGCCAGCACGAGGAGACAGGGGGCGCAGGGCTACACCTTC.

The V call is TRBV4-1, the J call TRBJ2-7, with 8 positions matching TRBD1. CDR3 length equals 16 residues. CDR1 and CDR2 (germline): MGHRA, YSYEKL. V lost 0 bases to trimming and J lost 0 bases; unmatched junction nucleotides: 4. The CDR3 region is CASSQDAGGTSYEQYF. The DNA for the CDR3 is TGCGCCAGCAGCCAAGATGCAGGGGGCACCTCCTACGAGCAGTACTTC.

The rearrangement links TRBV9 to TRBJ2-7; 11 nucleotides match TRBD2. The CDR3 is 14 residues long. V lost 4 bases to trimming and J lost 5 bases; unmatched junction nucleotides: 5. Germline CDR1 and CDR2: SGDLS and YYNGEE. CDR3 in DNA: TGTGCCAGCAGCCCCACTAGCGGGGGTAACGAGCAGTACTTC. Translating it yields CASSPTSGGNEQYF.

This clone was recorded once. The J gene is TRBJ2-7, the V gene TRBV7-2, with no clear D. Germline values: CDR1 SGHTA, CDR2 FQGNSA. Trimming took 5 bases from V and 0 from J, leaving 5 bases between them. CDR3 length equals 12 residues. CDR3 region: CASSASSYEQYF. The DNA for the CDR3 is TGTGCCAGCAGCGCTAGCTCCTACGAGCAGTACTTC.

The rearrangement uses TRBV11-2 and TRBJ1-5; 8 bases match TRBD1. The CDR3 extends over 12 amino acids. Germline V gene lookup returns CDR1 SGHAT and CDR2 FQNNGV. With V trimmed by 5 bases and J by 11 bases, 5 bases remained unmatched. The CDR3 DNA sequence: TGTGCCAGCAGCATACTACAGGGGGCCCAGCATTTT. Encoded protein: CASSILQGAQHF.

The chain is built from TRBV6-5 and TRBJ1-1; maybe TRBD1 (6 bases). The CDR3 is made up of 13 amino acids. The V end lost 7 bases, the J end lost 1 base, and 10 bases lay between the germline ends. Germline loops: CDR1 MNHEY, CDR2 SVGAGI. In DNA form, the CDR3 reads TGTGCCAGCAAACAGGGTGGGAACACTGAAGCTTTCTTT. It translates to CASKQGGNTEAFF.

The chain has TRBV18 and TRBJ2-7, with a weak D call TRBD2 (5 bases). V lost 2 bases and J 3 bases, leaving 11 bases between the germline ends. The CDR3 totals 14 residues. Germline lookup yields CDR1 KGHSH and CDR2 LQKENI. CDR3 DNA: TGTGCCAGCTCACCAGTCACTAGTTTCTACGAGCAGTACTTC. Translated, it gives CASSPVTSFYEQYF.

Comments on this clone: At one boundary the junction diverges from the germline segment, which might be a read error. The chain couples TRBV29-1 to TRBJ2-7; 7 positions agree with TRBD2. Germline lookup yields CDR1 SQVTM and CDR2 ANQGSEA. This CDR3 comprises 11 residues. The CDR3 DNA sequence: TGCAGTGTTGTGCGGGGGTACGAGCAGTACTTC. Translation: CSVVRGYEQYF.

This CDR3 reads CASSPPGQGALSKNIQYF. DNA of the CDR3: TGTGCCAGTAGCCCCCCCGGACAGGGGGCTTTATCCAAAAACATTCAGTACTTC. J is TRBJ2-4 and V is TRBV19; the match to TRBD1 covers 11 bases. V was pared by 6 bases and J by 2 bases, with 12 bases of the junction left unmatched. Per the germline V gene, CDR1 is LNHDA and CDR2 is SQIVND (reference sequence). The CDR3 runs to 18 residues.

The chain links TRBV21-1 to TRBJ2-7; TRBD1, the table's D call, was not compared with the DNA. TRBV21-1 is recorded as a pseudogene. This CDR3 is 15 amino acids long. The CDR3 region is CASSPGQGILDEQYF. The CDR3 nucleotides are TGTGCCAGCAGCCCGGGACAGGGGATTTTGGACGAGCAGTACTTC.

J is TRBJ2-1 and V is TRBV3-1 (or the pseudogene TRBV3-2); the match to TRBD1 covers 9 bases. Germline V gene data show CDR1 as LGHDT and CDR2 as YNNKEL (reference sequence). The CDR3 contains 18 residues. V was pared by 5 bases and J by 4 bases, with 15 bases of the junction left unmatched. In nucleotides, the CDR3 is TGTGCCAGCAGCACCCGGGACAGGGTTATGTTGAATTACAATGAGCAGTTCTTC. This codes for CASSTRDRVMLNYNEQFF.